This TCR beta chain was profiled in a study of T-cell memory formation after mild COVID-19. TCRdb analysed the 5' RACE reads with MiXCR anew, one entry per CDR3 protein. The data contain approximately 290,000 distinct CDR3 sequences, less than 20% of them singletons. Germline V gene data show CDR1 as SEHNR and CDR2 as FQNEAQ (reference sequence). Trimming removed 5 bases at V and 5 bases at J, with 18 bases between. The CDR3 extends over 15 amino acids. Sequencing was done on a sample of PBMCs or a T cell subset sorted from them (not recorded which). This clonotype originated in a man aged 18-30 years who had mild COVID-19 (a few samples of this study predate the infection). Cell type and time point are not known. The V call is TRBV7-9, the J call TRBJ2-5; D is undetermined. CDR3 sequence (DNA): TGTGCCAGCAGCCGAACGTTAACACCCCTCGAGACCCAGTACTTC. This sequence encodes CASSRTLTPLETQYF.